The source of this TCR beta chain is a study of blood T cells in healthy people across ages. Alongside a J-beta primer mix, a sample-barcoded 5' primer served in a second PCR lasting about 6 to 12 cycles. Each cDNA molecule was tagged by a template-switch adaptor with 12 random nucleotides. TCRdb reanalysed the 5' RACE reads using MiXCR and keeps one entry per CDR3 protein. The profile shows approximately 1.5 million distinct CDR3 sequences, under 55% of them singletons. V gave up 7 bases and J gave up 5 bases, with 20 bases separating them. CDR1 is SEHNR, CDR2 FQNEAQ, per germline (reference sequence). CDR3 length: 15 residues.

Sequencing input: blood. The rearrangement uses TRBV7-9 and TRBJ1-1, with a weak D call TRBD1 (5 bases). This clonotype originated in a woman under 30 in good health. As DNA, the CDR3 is TGTGCCAGCAACCCCGTAGACAGCCGAGGGACTGAAGCTTTCTTT. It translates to CASNPVDSRGTEAFF.